This entry features one T cell receptor beta chain sequence. This table comes from immunoSEQ multiplex PCR, and its TCRdb copy is limited to in-frame clones, with some not included. The sample contains under 140,000 clones, roughly 89% of which appear only once. This sample was taken from a study of OX40 agonist ivuxolimab in advanced cancers. V lost 5 bases to trimming and J lost 0 bases; unmatched junction nucleotides: 4. This CDR3 is built from 14 residues. CDR1 is SGHRS and CDR2 is YFSETQ in the germline V gene. The material was CD4+ or CD8+ T cells sorted from blood, obtained in a trial of the OX40 agonist ivuxolimab. This TCR derives from an adult with an advanced solid tumor such as melanoma, head and neck, liver or kidney cancer. V is TRBV5-1 and J is TRBJ2-7; 8 bases agree with TRBD2. The CDR3 loop is CASSIAGSSYEQYF. In nucleotides, the CDR3 is TGCGCCAGCAGTATAGCGGGGTCCTCCTACGAGCAGTACTTC.